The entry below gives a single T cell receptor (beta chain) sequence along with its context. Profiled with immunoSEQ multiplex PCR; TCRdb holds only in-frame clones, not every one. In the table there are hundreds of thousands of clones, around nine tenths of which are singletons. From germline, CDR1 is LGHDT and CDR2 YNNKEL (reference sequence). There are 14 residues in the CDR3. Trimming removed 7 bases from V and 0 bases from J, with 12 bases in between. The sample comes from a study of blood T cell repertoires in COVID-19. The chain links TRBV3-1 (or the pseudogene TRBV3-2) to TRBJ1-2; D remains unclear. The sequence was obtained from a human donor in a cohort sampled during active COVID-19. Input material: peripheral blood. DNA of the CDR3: TGTGCCAGCAACCCGACAAATGCTAACTATGGCTACACCTTC. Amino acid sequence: CASNPTNANYGYTF.